This T cell receptor beta chain was sequenced in a study of shared clonotypes between healthy human individuals. Background on the study: Donors consisted of a couple of women and a few men between 18 and 49. Whole-study results and caveats: What rarefaction showed was incomplete sorted-subset sequencing despite large depth. Generation probability values for non-shared clonotypes were lower than those for clonotypes shared by all four donors.

As for this clone: Its antigen is not identified.

The CDR3 is 15 amino acids. Unmatched junction bases numbered 4, after V lost 4 bases and J lost 3 bases. Germline V gene data show CDR1 as SGHRS and CDR2 as YFSETQ. A CD45RA-negative memory subset and a CD45RA+ naive subset were separated from the CD4+ cells. Profiling relied on immunoSEQ multiplex PCR, and the TCRdb table lists in-frame clones only, not all of them. The table lists over 2 million clones, about 95% of them singletons. The V and J genes are TRBV5-1 and TRBJ2-1; 10 bases agree with TRBD2. Sequencing was carried out using naive CD4+ T cells sorted from blood. Noted subset: CD45RA+ positively selected. The sequence was collected from a man between 18 and 29 years old in good health. CDR3 in amino acids: CASSRASGGYNEQFF. For the CDR3, the DNA is TGCGCCAGCAGCCGCGCTAGCGGGGGCTACAATGAGCAGTTCTTC. The full variable domain, with the rest looked up from reference TRBV5-1 and TRBJ2-1, is KAGVTQTPRYLIKTRGQQVTLSCSPISGHRSVSWYQQTPGQGLQFLFEYFSETQRNKGNFPGRFSGRQFSNSRSEMNVSTLELGDSALYLCASSRASGGYNEQFFGPGTRLTVL.